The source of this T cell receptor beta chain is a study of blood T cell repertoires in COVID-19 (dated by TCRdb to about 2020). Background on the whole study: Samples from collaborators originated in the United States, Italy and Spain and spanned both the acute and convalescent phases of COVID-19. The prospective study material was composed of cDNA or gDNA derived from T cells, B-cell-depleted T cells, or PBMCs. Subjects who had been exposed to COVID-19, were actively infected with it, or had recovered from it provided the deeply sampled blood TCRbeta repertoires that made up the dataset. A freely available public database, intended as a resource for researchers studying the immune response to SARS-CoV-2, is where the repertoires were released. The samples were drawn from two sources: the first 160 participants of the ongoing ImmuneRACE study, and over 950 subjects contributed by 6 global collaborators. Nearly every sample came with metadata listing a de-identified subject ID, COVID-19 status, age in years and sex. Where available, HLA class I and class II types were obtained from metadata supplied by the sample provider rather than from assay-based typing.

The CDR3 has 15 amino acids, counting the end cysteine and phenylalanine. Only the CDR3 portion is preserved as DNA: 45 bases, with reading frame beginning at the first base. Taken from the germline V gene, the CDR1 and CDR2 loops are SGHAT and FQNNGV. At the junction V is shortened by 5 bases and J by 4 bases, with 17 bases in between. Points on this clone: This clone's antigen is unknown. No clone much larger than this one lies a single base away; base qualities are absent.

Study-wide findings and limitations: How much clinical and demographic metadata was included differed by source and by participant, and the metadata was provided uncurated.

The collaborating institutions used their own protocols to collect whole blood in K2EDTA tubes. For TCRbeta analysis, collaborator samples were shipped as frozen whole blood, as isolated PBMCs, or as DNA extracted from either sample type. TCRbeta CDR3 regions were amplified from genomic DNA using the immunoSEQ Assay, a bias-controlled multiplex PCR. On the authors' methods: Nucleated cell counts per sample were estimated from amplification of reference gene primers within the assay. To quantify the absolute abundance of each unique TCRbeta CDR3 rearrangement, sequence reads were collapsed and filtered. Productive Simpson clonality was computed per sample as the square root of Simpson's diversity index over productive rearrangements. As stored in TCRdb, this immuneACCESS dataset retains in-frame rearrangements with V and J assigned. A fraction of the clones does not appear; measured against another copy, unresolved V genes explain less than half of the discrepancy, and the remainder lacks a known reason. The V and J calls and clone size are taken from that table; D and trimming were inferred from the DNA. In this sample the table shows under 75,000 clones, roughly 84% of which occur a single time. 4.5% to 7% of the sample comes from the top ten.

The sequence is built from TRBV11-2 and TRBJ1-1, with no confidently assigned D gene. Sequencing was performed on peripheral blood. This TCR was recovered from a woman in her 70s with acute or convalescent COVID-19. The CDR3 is CASSRREPFGTEAFF. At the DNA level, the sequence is TGTGCCAGCAGCAGGAGGGAACCGTTCGGCACTGAAGCTTTCTTT.